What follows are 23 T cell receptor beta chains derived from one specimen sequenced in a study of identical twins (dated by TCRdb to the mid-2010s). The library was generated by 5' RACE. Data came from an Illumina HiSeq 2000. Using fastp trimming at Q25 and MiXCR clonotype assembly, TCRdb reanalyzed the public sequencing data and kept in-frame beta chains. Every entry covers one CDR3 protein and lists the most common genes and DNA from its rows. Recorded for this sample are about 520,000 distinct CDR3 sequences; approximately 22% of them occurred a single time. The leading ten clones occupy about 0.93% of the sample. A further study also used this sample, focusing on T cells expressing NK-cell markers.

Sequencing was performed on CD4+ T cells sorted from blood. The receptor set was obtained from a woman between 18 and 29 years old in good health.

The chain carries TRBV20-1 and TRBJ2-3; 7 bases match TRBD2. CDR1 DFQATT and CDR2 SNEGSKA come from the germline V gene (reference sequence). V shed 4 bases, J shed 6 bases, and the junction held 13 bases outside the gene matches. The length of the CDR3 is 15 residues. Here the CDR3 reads CSANLRLAPADTQYF. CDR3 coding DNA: TGCAGTGCTAATCTGAGACTAGCTCCTGCCGATACGCAGTATTTT.

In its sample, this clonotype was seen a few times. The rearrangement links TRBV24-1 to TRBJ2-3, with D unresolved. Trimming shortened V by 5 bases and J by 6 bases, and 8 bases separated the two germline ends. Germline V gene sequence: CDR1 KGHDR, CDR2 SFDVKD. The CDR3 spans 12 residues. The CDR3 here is CATSGPGDTQYF. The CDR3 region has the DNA TGTGCCACCAGTGGTCCCGGCGATACGCAGTATTTT.

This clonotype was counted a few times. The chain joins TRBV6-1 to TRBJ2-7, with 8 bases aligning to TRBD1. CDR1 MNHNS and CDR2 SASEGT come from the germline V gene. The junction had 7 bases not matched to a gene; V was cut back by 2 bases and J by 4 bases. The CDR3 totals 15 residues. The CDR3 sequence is CASSEPSGGRYEQYF. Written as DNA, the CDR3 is TGTGCCAGCAGTGAACCCTCAGGGGGCCGATACGAGCAGTACTTC.

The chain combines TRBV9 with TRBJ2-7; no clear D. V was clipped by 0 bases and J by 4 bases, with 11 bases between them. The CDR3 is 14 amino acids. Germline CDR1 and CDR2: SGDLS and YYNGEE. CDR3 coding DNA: TGTGCCAGCAGCGTAGGCAGCCTACCATACGAGCAGTACTTC. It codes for CASSVGSLPYEQYF.

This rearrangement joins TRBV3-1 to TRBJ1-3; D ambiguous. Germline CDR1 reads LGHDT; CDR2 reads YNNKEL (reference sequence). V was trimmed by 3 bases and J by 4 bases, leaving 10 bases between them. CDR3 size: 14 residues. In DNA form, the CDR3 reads TGTGCCAGCAGCCAGACCATGAACGGAAACACCATATATTTT. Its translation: CASSQTMNGNTIYF.

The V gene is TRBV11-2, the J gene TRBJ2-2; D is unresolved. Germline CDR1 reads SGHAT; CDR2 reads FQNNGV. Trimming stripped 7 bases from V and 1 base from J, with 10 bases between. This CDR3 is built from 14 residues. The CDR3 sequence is CASTSARNTGELFF. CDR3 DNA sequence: TGTGCCAGCACTTCCGCCAGGAACACCGGGGAGCTGTTTTTT. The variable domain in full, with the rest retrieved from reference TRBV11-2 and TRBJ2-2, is EAGVAQSPRYKIIEKRQSVAFWCNPISGHATLYWYQQILGQGPKLLIQFQNNGVVDDSQLPKDRFSAERLKGVDSTLKIQPAKLEDSAVYLCASTSARNTGELFFGEGSRLTVL.

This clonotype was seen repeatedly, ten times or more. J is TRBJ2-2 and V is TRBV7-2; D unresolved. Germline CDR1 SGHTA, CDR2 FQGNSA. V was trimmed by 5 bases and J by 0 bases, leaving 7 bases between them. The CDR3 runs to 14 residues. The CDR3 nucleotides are TGTGCCAGCAGCGGGTTCGCGAACACCGGGGAGCTGTTTTTT. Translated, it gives CASSGFANTGELFF.

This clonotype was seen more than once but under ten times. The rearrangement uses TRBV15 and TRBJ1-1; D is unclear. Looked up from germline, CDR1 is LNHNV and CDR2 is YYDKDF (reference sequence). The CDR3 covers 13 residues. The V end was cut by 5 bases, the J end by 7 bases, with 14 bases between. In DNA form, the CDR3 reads TGTGCCACCAGCCCTGAAATTAGGTATGAAGCTTTCTTT. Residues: CATSPEIRYEAFF.

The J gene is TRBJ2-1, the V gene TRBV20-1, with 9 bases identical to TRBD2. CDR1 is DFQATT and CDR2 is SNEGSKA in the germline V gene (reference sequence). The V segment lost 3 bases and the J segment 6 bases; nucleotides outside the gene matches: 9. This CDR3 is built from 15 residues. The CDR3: CSARLIAGEFNEQFF. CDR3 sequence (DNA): TGCAGTGCTAGGTTAATAGCGGGAGAGTTCAATGAGCAGTTCTTC.

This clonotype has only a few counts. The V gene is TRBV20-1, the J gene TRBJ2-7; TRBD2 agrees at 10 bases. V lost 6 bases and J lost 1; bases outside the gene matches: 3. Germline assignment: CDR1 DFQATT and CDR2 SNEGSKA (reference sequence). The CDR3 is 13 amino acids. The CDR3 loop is CSAGSGRSYEQYF. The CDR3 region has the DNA TGCAGTGCCGGTAGCGGGAGGTCCTACGAGCAGTACTTC.

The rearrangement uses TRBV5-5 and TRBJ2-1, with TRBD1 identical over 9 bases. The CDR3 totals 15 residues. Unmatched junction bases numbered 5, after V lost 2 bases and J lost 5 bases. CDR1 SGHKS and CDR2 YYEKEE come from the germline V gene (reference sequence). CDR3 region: CASSLSGTGNNEQFF. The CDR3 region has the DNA TGTGCCAGCAGCTTATCCGGGACAGGGAACAATGAGCAGTTCTTC.

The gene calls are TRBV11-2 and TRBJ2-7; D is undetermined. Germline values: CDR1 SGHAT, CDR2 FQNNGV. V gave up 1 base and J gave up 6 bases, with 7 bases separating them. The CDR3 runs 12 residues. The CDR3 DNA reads TGTGCCAGCAGCTTAGTAAATAGCGAGCAGTACTTC. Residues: CASSLVNSEQYF.

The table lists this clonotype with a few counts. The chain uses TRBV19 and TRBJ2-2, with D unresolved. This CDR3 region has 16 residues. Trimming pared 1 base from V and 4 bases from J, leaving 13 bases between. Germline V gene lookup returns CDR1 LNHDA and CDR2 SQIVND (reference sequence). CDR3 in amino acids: CASSIAFGPLTGELFF. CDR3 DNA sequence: TGTGCCAGTAGTATAGCGTTTGGCCCGCTCACCGGGGAGCTGTTTTTT.

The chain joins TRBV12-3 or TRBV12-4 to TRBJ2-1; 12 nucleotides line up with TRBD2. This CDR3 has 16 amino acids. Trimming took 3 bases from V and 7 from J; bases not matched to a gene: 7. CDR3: CASSFPLAGGANEQFF. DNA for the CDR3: TGTGCCAGCAGTTTCCCCCTAGCGGGAGGGGCTAATGAGCAGTTCTTC.

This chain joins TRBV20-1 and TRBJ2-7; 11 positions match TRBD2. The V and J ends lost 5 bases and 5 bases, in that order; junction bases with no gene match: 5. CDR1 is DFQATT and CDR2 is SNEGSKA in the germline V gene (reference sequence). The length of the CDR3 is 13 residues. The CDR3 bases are TGCAGTGCTGCTACTAGCGGGAGCCACGAGCAGTACTTC. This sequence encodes CSAATSGSHEQYF.

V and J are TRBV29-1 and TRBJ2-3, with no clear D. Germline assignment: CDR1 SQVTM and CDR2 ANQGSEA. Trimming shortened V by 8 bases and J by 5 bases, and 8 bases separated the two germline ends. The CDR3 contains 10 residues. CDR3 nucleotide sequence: TGCAGCACCAGGAAAGATACGCAGTATTTT. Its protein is CSTRKDTQYF.

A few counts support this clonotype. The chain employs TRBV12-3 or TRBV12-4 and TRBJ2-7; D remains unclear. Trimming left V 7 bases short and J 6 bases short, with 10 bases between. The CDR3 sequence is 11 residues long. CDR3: CASKQLGEQYF. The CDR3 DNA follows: TGTGCCAGCAAACAACTTGGCGAGCAGTACTTC.

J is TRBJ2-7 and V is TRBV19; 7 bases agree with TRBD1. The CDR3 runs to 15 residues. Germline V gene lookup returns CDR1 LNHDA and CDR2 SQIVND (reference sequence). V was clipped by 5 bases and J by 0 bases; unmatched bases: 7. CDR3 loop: CASSLGQESSYEQYF. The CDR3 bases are TGTGCCAGTAGTCTAGGACAGGAAAGCTCCTACGAGCAGTACTTC.

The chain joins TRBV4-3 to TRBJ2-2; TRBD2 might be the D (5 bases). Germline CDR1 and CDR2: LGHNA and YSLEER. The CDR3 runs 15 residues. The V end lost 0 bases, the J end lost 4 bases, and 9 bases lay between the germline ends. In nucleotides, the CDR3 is TGCGCCAGCAGCCAAGAGTGGAGCGGCACCGGGGAGCTGTTTTTT. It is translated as CASSQEWSGTGELFF.

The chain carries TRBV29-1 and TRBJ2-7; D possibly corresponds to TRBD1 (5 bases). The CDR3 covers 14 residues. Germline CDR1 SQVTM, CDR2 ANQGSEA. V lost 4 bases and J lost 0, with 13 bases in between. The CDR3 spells CSVANRILSYEQYF. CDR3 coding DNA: TGCAGCGTTGCGAACAGGATCCTCTCCTACGAGCAGTACTTC.

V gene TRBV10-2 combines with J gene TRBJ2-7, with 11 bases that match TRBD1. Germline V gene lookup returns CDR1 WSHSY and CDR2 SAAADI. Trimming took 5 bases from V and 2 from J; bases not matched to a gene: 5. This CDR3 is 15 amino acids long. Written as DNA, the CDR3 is TGCGCCAGCAGTCACGGGACAGGGGGGACCTACGAGCAGTACTTC. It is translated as CASSHGTGGTYEQYF.

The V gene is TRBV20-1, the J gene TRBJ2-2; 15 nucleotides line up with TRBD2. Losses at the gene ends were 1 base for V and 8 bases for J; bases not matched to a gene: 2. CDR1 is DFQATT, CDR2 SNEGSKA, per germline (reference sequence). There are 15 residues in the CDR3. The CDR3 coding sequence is TGCAGTGCTAGAGCCGGGACTAGCGGGAGGGGGGAGCTGTTTTTT. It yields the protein CSARAGTSGRGELFF.

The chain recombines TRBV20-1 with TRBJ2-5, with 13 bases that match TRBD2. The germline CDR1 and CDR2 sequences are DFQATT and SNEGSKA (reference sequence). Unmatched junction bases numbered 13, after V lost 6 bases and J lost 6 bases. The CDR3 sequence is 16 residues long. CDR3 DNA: TGCAGTGCCAGGGGGACTAGCGGGATGCCTACGAAGACCCAGTACTTC. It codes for CSARGTSGMPTKTQYF.